These 6 T cell receptor beta chains originate from one sample sequenced in a study of OX40 agonist ivuxolimab in advanced cancers. Produced via immunoSEQ multiplex PCR; TCRdb's table is partial and in-frame only. The sample carries 20,000 to 25,000 clones, 80% to 90% recorded once. The sequencing used CD4+ or CD8+ T cells sorted from blood, collected in a trial of the OX40 agonist ivuxolimab. The receptors come from an adult with an advanced solid tumor such as melanoma, head and neck, liver or kidney cancer.

The gene calls are TRBV19 and TRBJ1-1, with D maybe TRBD1 (5 bases). V lost 7 bases and J 4 bases, leaving 13 bases between the germline ends. Germline V CDR1 and CDR2: LNHDA, SQIVND (reference sequence). The CDR3 length is 13 residues. The CDR3 nucleotides are TGTGCCAGTAACCAGGGTTTCGTCACTGAAGCTTTCTTT. It is translated as CASNQGFVTEAFF.

A word on this clone: A junction end diverges from the germline sequence, so it may reflect a read error. The chain has TRBV6-1 and TRBJ2-7, with unresolved D. The CDR3 length is 13 residues. The germline V gene has CDR1 MNHNS and CDR2 SASEGT. CDR3 in amino acids: CASSLVPSDEQYF. The DNA of the CDR3 is TGTGCCAGCAGTCTAGTCCCCTCCGACGAGCAGTACTTC.

This rearrangement joins TRBV30 to TRBJ2-7; a possible D gene is TRBD1 (5 bases). Trimming stripped 0 bases from V and 2 bases from J, with 8 bases between. This CDR3 spans 13 amino acids. Germline V gives CDR1 GTSNPN, CDR2 SVGIG (reference sequence). In DNA form, the CDR3 reads TGTGCCTGGAGTGTAGGGGCCCCCTACGAGCAGTACTTC. Its protein product is CAWSVGAPYEQYF.

The rearrangement links TRBV27 to TRBJ1-1; maybe TRBD1 (6 bases). V lost 5 bases and J lost 7, with 14 bases in between. Germline assignment: CDR1 MNHEY and CDR2 SMNVEV (reference sequence). The CDR3 totals 13 residues. CDR3 bases: TGTGCCAGCAGTCTAGGACAGTCCAGTGAAGCTTTCTTT. Its translation: CASSLGQSSEAFF.

The chain uses TRBV7-8 and TRBJ2-5, with 9 positions matching TRBD2. Germline-derived CDR1 and CDR2 are SGHVS and FQNEAQ. CDR3 length: 17 residues. V was clipped by 5 bases and J by 2 bases; unmatched bases: 12. CDR3 DNA: TGTGCCAGCAGCCTTGGAAGGGGACTAGCAGATCAAGAGACCCAGTACTTC. Its protein is CASSLGRGLADQETQYF.

The rearrangement joins TRBV7-2 to TRBJ1-3; a possible D gene is TRBD1 (5 bases). This CDR3 region has 12 residues. Trimming pared 8 bases from V and 3 bases from J, leaving 8 bases between. Germline CDR1 and CDR2: SGHTA and FQGNSA. The CDR3 nucleotides are TGTGCCAGCCCAGGGATTGGAAACACCATATATTTT. Protein: CASPGIGNTIYF.